Shown below are 26 T cell receptor beta chains from a single sample sequenced in a study of CD8+ T cells in alopecia areata. Treatment given: oral pan-JAK inhibitor, 5-10 mg twice daily. Isolated RNA was reverse transcribed into cDNA used as the sequencing template. Assay: immunoSEQ multiplex PCR; the TCRdb copy retains only in-frame clones and omits some. The sample includes 130,000 or so clones, more than 85% seen only once; the top ten take roughly an eighth. Here the sequenced sample was CD8+ T cells sorted from blood, taken at week 4, from a patient treated with tofacitinib. The receptors here all came from a human donor with alopecia areata.

The genes are TRBV5-1 and TRBJ2-7; TRBD2 is a possible D gene (6 bases). Trimming removed 5 bases from V and 5 bases from J, with 11 bases in between. CDR1 is SGHRS and CDR2 is YFSETQ in the germline V gene. The CDR3 length is 12 residues. The chain's CDR3 is CASRSGGDEQYF. DNA for the CDR3: TGCGCCAGCAGGAGCGGCGGGGACGAGCAGTACTTC.

The chain combines TRBV29-1 with TRBJ2-1; a weak D match, TRBD2 (6 bases). The CDR3 length is 13 residues. Trimming stripped 4 bases from V and 7 bases from J, with 14 bases between. Germline CDR1 SQVTM, CDR2 ANQGSEA. CDR3 sequence (DNA): TGCAGCGTTGTTTTTGGAGGGCGGAATGAGCAGTTCTTC. It codes for CSVVFGGRNEQFF.

This chain connects TRBV7-9 to TRBJ2-7; D is unresolved. Germline CDR1 is SEHNR and CDR2 is FQNEAQ (reference sequence). This CDR3 has 14 amino acids. V lost 5 bases, J lost 2 bases, and 13 bases lay in between. The CDR3 DNA reads as TGTGCCAGCAGCCACCCAGCCCGTCCCTACGAGCAGTACTTC. As protein: CASSHPARPYEQYF. Full variable domain (outside the CDR3, taken from reference TRBV7-9 and TRBJ2-7): DTGVSQNPRHKITKRGQNVTFRCDPISEHNRLYWYRQTLGQGPEFLTYFQNEAQLEKSRLLSDRFSAERPKGSFSTLEIQRTEQGDSAMYLCASSHPARPYEQYFGPGTRLTVT.

V is TRBV9 and J is TRBJ2-7, with TRBD2 matching 8 bases. The CDR3 covers 14 residues. CDR1 and CDR2 from the germline V gene are SGDLS and YYNGEE. V shed 3 bases and J 6 bases; nucleotides not matched to a gene: 8. The CDR3 loop reads CASSDRPGLGEQYF. The CDR3 DNA is TGTGCCAGCAGCGACCGACCGGGACTAGGCGAGCAGTACTTC.

A single count supports this clone. The rearrangement links TRBV30 to TRBJ1-1; D is possibly TRBD1 (6 bases). The germline V gene has CDR1 GTSNPN and CDR2 SVGIG (reference sequence). CDR3 size: 17 residues. With 1 base removed from V and 10 bases from J, the gap between germline ends came to 28 bases. CDR3 DNA: TGTGCCTGGAGTGCGACCATCCCTAGTGGCAGGGAGGGGGTAGCTTTCTTT. Protein product: CAWSATIPSGREGVAFF.

This clone has just one count. The chain couples TRBV9 to TRBJ1-1, with 10 bases lining up with TRBD1. Germline-derived CDR1 and CDR2 are SGDLS and YYNGEE. The CDR3 runs to 15 residues. The junction had 1 base not matched to a gene; V was cut back by 2 bases and J by 0 bases. The CDR3 nucleotides are TGTGCCAGCAGCGTCGACAGGGGGCTGAACACTGAAGCTTTCTTT. Amino acid sequence: CASSVDRGLNTEAFF. The full variable domain, with the rest looked up from reference TRBV9 and TRBJ1-1, is DSGVTQTPKHLITATGQRVTLRCSPRSGDLSVYWYQQSLDQGLQFLIQYYNGEERAKGNILERFSAQQFPDLHSELNLSSLELGDSALYFCASSVDRGLNTEAFFGQGTRLTVV.

This clone was recorded once. The J gene is TRBJ2-2, the V gene TRBV7-8; tentatively, D is TRBD1 (6 bases). CDR1 is SGHVS and CDR2 is FQNEAQ in the germline V gene. CDR3 length: 14 amino acids. V gave up 8 bases and J gave up 6 bases, with 16 bases separating them. The CDR3 reads CASGYPQGAGELFF. In nucleotides, the CDR3 is TGTGCCAGCGGATACCCACAGGGCGCCGGGGAGCTGTTTTTT.

This chain joins TRBV7-9 and TRBJ1-2, with 10 bases identical to TRBD1. Germline V gene sequence: CDR1 SEHNR, CDR2 FQNEAQ (reference sequence). V shed 8 bases, J shed 4 bases, and the junction held 4 bases outside the gene matches. The CDR3 covers 13 residues. CDR3 coding DNA: TGTGCCAGCGAAGGGGACAGGGGCTATGGCTACACCTTC. Translation gives CASEGDRGYGYTF.

V gene TRBV19 combines with J gene TRBJ2-2; D remains unclear. Trimming took 3 bases from V and 2 from J, leaving 7 bases between them. The CDR3 has 14 amino acids. Germline V gene data show CDR1 as LNHDA and CDR2 as SQIVND (reference sequence). CDR3 in DNA: TGTGCCAGTAGTATGATTACTAACACCGGGGAGCTGTTTTTT. This translates into CASSMITNTGELFF. Looking up the rest from reference TRBV19 and TRBJ2-2 gives the full variable domain: DGGITQSPKYLFRKEGQNVTLSCEQNLNHDAMYWYRQDPGQGLRLIYYSQIVNDFQKGDIAEGYSVSREKKESFPLTVTSAQKNPTAFYLCASSMITNTGELFFGEGSRLTVL.

The chain carries TRBV5-6 and TRBJ2-3; TRBD1 agrees at 7 bases. V shed 4 bases, J shed 5 bases, and the junction held 7 bases outside the gene matches. Germline CDR1 SGHDT, CDR2 YYEEEE. This CDR3 spans 14 amino acids. CDR3 sequence reads: CASSTDRTGDTQYF. CDR3 nucleotide sequence: TGTGCCAGCAGCACGGACAGGACGGGAGATACGCAGTATTTT.

Only one count was recorded for this clone. This chain joins TRBV4-1 and TRBJ2-3; 7 bases agree with TRBD2. CDR1 is MGHRA, CDR2 YSYEKL, per germline. The J segment lost 6 bases and the V segment lost 1 base, leaving 4 bases of the junction unmatched. CDR3 size: 14 residues. CDR3 sequence reads: CASSQGLAVDTQYF. The CDR3, as DNA: TGCGCCAGCAGCCAAGGACTAGCAGTGGATACGCAGTATTTT.

The chain couples TRBV27 to TRBJ2-5; 7 bases agree with TRBD1. Looked up from germline, CDR1 is MNHEY and CDR2 is SMNVEV (reference sequence). The V gene end was trimmed by 3 bases and the J gene end by 1 base; junction bases not matched to a gene: 5. The CDR3 is made up of 15 amino acids. CDR3 nucleotides: TGTGCCAGCAGTTTGAAGGGGGCCCCCCAAGAGACCCAGTACTTC. Amino acids: CASSLKGAPQETQYF.

The chain couples TRBV18 to TRBJ1-2; TRBD1 is a possible D gene (5 bases). This CDR3 has 16 amino acids. Per germline, CDR1 KGHSH and CDR2 LQKENI. With 0 bases removed from V and 2 bases from J, the gap between germline ends came to 13 bases. CDR3 sequence reads: CASSPPIGATNYGYTF. The CDR3 nucleotides are TGTGCCAGCTCACCACCGATAGGGGCGACAAACTATGGCTACACCTTC.

As regards this clone: The identical CDR3 is also encoded by other nucleotide sequences in the sample. The CDR3 DNA reads TGCAGCGTTGAGGGCGGATCCATCTCCTACAATGAGCAGTTCTTC. Its protein is CSVEGGSISYNEQFF. The chain employs TRBV29-1 and TRBJ2-1; D remains ambiguous. The CDR3 has 15 residues. V shed 3 bases and J shed 0 bases, with 12 bases lying between them. CDR1 SQVTM and CDR2 ANQGSEA come from the germline V gene.

CDR3 in amino acids: CASSGGLAGVSYEQYF. For the CDR3, the DNA is TGTGCCAGCAGCGGGGGACTAGCGGGAGTCTCCTACGAGCAGTACTTC. The chain carries TRBV7-9 and TRBJ2-7, with 14 bases that match TRBD2. Looked up from germline, CDR1 is SEHNR and CDR2 is FQNEAQ (reference sequence). The CDR3 loop spans 16 amino acids. V was clipped by 5 bases and J by 0 bases; unmatched bases: 3.

This rearrangement joins TRBV30 to TRBJ2-7; D is ambiguous. This CDR3 is built from 12 residues. Germline CDR1 and CDR2: GTSNPN and SVGIG (reference sequence). V lost 8 bases and J 2 bases, leaving 13 bases between the germline ends. CDR3 nucleotides: TGTGCCAGCCAGGCAGGTACCTACGAGCAGTACTTC. The encoded protein is CASQAGTYEQYF. The whole variable domain, remainder taken from reference TRBV30 and TRBJ2-7, is SQTIHQWPATLVQPVGSPLSLECTVEGTSNPNLYWYRQAAGRGLQLLFYSVGIGQISSEVPQNLSASRPQDRQFILSSKKLLLSDSGFYLCASQAGTYEQYFGPGTRLTVT.

The V gene is TRBV5-6, the J gene TRBJ1-2, with D perhaps matching TRBD1 (5 bases). The ends were cut back, 3 bases at V and 7 bases at J, with 13 bases in the middle. This CDR3 comprises 13 residues. The germline V gene encodes CDR1 SGHDT and CDR2 YYEEEE. In DNA, the CDR3 is TGTGCCAGCAGCTCGGGGACCCTAGGTGGCTACACCTTC. This codes for CASSSGTLGGYTF.

This chain uses TRBV9 with TRBJ2-4, with a weak D call TRBD1 (6 bases). The CDR3 runs to 13 residues. V was pared by 4 bases and J by 4 bases, with 9 bases between. Germline-derived CDR1 and CDR2 are SGDLS and YYNGEE. CDR3 protein: CASSSGQKNIQYF. The CDR3 nucleotides are TGTGCCAGCAGCTCCGGACAGAAAAACATTCAGTACTTC.

J is TRBJ2-1 and V is TRBV29-1, with a tentative D call TRBD2 (5 bases). Deletions cut 4 bases from V and 0 bases from J, with 16 bases between. Germline V gene data show CDR1 as SQVTM and CDR2 as ANQGSEA. The length of the CDR3 is 16 residues. CDR3 loop: CSVVPFEGSSYNEQFF. The CDR3 bases are TGCAGCGTTGTCCCATTTGAAGGGAGCTCCTACAATGAGCAGTTCTTC.

This sequence joins TRBV7-9 and TRBJ2-3, with 7 positions matching TRBD2. CDR3 length equals 17 residues. Looked up from germline, CDR1 is SEHNR and CDR2 is FQNEAQ (reference sequence). V lost 7 bases, J lost 2 bases, and 15 bases stayed unmatched. CDR3 sequence: CASMSARGGSVTDTQYF. DNA for the CDR3: TGTGCCAGCATGTCGGCCCGAGGCGGGAGTGTCACAGATACGCAGTATTTT.

This clone has just one count. This chain joins TRBV19 and TRBJ1-1; TRBD1 might be the D (6 bases). The V gene's germline CDR1 is LNHDA and CDR2 SQIVND (reference sequence). Deletions cut 3 bases from V and 2 bases from J, with 16 bases between. The CDR3 is made up of 16 amino acids. This CDR3 is CASSMGGRAFNTEAFF. The CDR3, as DNA: TGTGCCAGTAGTATGGGGGGCCGGGCGTTTAACACTGAAGCTTTCTTT.

The CDR3 loop reads CSGRGTRTGWDEQYF. DNA of the CDR3: TGCAGCGGGAGGGGAACCAGGACAGGGTGGGACGAGCAGTACTTC. V is TRBV29-1 and J is TRBJ2-7, with 8 bases fitting TRBD1. This CDR3 spans 15 amino acids. Unmatched junction bases numbered 16, after V lost 7 bases and J lost 5 bases. The germline CDR1 and CDR2 sequences are SQVTM and ANQGSEA.

The V and J genes are TRBV29-1 and TRBJ2-7; D is perhaps TRBD1 (6 bases). CDR3 length: 15 amino acids. V was shortened by 6 bases and J by 2 bases, with 20 bases between the two germline ends. Germline CDR1 and CDR2: SQVTM and ANQGSEA. The CDR3 reads CSVLDSYSNPYEQYF. The CDR3 bases are TGCAGCGTGTTGGACAGCTACTCTAATCCCTACGAGCAGTACTTC.

This chain connects TRBV5-4 to TRBJ2-1; either TRBD1 or TRBD2 may fit D (6 bases each). The CDR3 is 15 residues long. Germline V lookup: CDR1 SGHNT, CDR2 YYREEE (reference sequence). The V end lost 2 bases, the J end lost 2 bases, and 11 bases lay between the germline ends. The CDR3: CASSFKGGAYNEQFF. For the CDR3, the DNA is TGTGCCAGCAGCTTCAAGGGGGGTGCCTACAATGAGCAGTTCTTC.

The V gene is TRBV29-1, the J gene TRBJ2-7; the match to TRBD1 covers 7 bases. CDR3 length equals 14 residues. Germline CDR1 is SQVTM and CDR2 is ANQGSEA. Trimming took 0 bases from V and 1 from J; bases not matched to a gene: 3. CDR3 protein: CSVEDTGESYEQYF. CDR3 nucleotides: TGCAGCGTTGAAGACACAGGGGAGTCCTACGAGCAGTACTTC.

This chain connects TRBV12-5 to TRBJ2-1, with D uncertain. This CDR3 is built from 18 residues. V shed 0 bases and J shed 0 bases, with 15 bases lying between them. CDR1 and CDR2 from the germline V gene are LGHNT and FRNRAP. This CDR3 is CASGLVISAWSSYNEQFF. DNA of the CDR3: TGTGCTAGTGGTTTGGTAATAAGCGCGTGGAGCTCCTACAATGAGCAGTTCTTC. Variable domain in full (rest from reference TRBV12-5 and TRBJ2-1): DARVTQTPRHKVTEMGQEVTMRCQPILGHNTVFWYRQTMMQGLELLAYFRNRAPLDDSGMPKDRFSAEMPDATLATLKIQPSEPRDSAVYFCASGLVISAWSSYNEQFFGPGTRLTVL.